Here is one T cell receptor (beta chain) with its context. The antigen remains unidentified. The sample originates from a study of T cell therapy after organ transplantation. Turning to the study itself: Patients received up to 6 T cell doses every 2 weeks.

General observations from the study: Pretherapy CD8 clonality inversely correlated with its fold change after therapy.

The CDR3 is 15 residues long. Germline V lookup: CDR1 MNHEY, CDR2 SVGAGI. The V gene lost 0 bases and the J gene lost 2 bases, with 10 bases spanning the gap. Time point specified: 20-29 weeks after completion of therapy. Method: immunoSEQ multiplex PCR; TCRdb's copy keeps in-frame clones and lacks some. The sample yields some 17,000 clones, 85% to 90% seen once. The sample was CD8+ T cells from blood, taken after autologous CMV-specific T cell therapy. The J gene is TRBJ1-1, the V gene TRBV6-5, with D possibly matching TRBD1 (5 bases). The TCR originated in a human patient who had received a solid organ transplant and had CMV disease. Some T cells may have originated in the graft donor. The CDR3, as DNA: TGTGCCAGCAGTTACTCGATAGGGGCCAACACTGAAGCTTTCTTT. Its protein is CASSYSIGANTEAFF.